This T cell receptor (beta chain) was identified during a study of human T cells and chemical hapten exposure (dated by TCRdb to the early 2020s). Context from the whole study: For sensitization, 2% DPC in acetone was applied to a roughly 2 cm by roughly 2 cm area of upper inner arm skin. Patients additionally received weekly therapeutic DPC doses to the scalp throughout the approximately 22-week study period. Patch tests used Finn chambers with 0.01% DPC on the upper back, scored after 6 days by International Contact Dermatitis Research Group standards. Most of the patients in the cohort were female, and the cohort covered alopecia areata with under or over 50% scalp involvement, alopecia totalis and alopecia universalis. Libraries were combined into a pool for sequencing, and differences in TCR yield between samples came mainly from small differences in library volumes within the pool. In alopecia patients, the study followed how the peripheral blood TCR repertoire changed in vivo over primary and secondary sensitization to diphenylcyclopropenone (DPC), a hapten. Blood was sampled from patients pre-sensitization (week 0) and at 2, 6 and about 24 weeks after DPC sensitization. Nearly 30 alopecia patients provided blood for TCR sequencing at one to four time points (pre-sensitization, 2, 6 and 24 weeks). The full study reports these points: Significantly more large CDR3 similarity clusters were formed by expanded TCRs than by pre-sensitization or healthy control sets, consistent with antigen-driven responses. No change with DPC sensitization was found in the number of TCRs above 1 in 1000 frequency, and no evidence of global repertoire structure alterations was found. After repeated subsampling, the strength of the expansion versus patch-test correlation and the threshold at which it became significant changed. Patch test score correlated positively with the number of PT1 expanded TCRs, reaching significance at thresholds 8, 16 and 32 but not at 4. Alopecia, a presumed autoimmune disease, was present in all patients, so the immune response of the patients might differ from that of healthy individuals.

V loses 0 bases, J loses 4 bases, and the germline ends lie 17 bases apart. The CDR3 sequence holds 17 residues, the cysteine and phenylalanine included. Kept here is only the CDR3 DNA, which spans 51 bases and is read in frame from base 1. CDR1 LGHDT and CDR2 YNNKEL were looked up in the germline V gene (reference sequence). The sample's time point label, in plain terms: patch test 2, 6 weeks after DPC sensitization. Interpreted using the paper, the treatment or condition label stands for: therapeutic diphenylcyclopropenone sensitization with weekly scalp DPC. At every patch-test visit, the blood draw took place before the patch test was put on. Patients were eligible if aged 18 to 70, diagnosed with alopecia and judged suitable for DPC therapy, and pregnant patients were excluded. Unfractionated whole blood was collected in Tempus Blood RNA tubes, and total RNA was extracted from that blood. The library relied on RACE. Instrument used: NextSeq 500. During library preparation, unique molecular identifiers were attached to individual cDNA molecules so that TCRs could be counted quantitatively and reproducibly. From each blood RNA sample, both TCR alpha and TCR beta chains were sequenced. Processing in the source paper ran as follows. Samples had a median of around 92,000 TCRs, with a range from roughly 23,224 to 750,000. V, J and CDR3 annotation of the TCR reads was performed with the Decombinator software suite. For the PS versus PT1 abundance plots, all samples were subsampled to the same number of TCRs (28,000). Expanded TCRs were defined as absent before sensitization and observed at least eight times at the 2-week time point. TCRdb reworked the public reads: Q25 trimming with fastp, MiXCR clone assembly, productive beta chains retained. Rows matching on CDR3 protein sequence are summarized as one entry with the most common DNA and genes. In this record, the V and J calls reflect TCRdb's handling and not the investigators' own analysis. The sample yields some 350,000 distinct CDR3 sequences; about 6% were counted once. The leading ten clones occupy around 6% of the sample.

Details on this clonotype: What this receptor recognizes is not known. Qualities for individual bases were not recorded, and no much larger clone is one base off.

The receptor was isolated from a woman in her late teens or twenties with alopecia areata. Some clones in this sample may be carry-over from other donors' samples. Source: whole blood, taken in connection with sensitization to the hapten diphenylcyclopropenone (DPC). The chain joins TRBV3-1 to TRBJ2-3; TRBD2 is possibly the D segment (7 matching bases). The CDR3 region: CASSQDGMGGPADTQYF. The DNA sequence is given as TGTGCCAGCAGCCAAGATGGAATGGGGGGGCCGGCAGATACGCAGTATTTT.